These T cell receptor beta chains were read from a single sample in a study of brain metastases from non-small cell lung cancer. The repertoire was sequenced with immunoSEQ multiplex PCR; TCRdb's copy has only in-frame clones and lacks some. The sample has about 7,400 clones; about 85% are singletons. The sequenced material came from primary lung tumor tissue. All receptors come from a donor aged 40 or over with non-small cell lung cancer. Each CDR3 is given with its conserved first and last residue. D genes are given only for firm matches. Some rows have no size entry. The others give once, few or many, or a class for an expanded clone.

clone_size | j_call | v_call | d_call | cdr3_nt | cdr3_aa
- | TRBJ1-1 | TRBV15 | TRBD1 | TGTGCCACCAGCAGAGCTAAGGGGGCCACTGAAGCTTTCTTT | CATSRAKGATEAFF
- | TRBJ1-3 | TRBV30 | - | TGTGCCTGGACCCAGGGAATCGGTGGAAACACCATATATTTT | CAWTQGIGGNTIYF
- | TRBJ2-6 | TRBV27 | TRBD1 | TGTGCCAGCAGTACCCGGGACAGGCGATCTGGGGCCAACGTCCTGACTTTC | CASSTRDRRSGANVLTF
- | TRBJ2-6 | TRBV7-6 | TRBD1 | TGTGCCAGCAGTCCCATCGAACAGGGGGCCACTGGGGCCAACGTCCTGACTTTC | CASSPIEQGATGANVLTF
- | TRBJ1-5 | TRBV6-5 | - | TGTGCCAGCGCCCCGGAAGTGGCTCAGCCCCAGCATTTT | CASAPEVAQPQHF
- | TRBJ1-1 | TRBV3-1/TRBV3-2 | - | TGTGCCAGCAGCCAAGATGGAAGTGGAACTGAAGCTTTCTTT | CASSQDGSGTEAFF
- | TRBJ1-4 | TRBV21-1 | - | TGTGCCAGCAGCCCCCATTACCGGGAGAGTAATGAAAAACTGTTTTTT | CASSPHYRESNEKLFF
- | TRBJ1-6 | TRBV6-5 | - | TGTGCCAGCAGTTACGCAGGGTCGGGTTCACCCCTCCACTTT | CASSYAGSGSPLHF
- | TRBJ2-3 | TRBV29-1 | - | TGCAGCGTTGATACGGATACGCAGTATTTT | CSVDTDTQYF
- | TRBJ2-1 | TRBV9 | - | TGTGCCAGCAGCGTAGCTACCCAGGGCTCCTACAATGAGCAGTTCTTC | CASSVATQGSYNEQFF
- | TRBJ1-3 | TRBV5-1 | TRBD1 | TGCGCCAGCAGCTTCAGGGGGCCTGGAAACACCATATATTTT | CASSFRGPGNTIYF
- | TRBJ1-1 | TRBV9 | - | TGTGCCAGCAGCCTCCAGGCTCAGGGGAGTCTGGTTTTCTTT | CASSLQAQGSLVFF
- | TRBJ1-2 | TRBV3-1/TRBV3-2 | - | TGTGCCAGCAGTACCCGGGACGTCCTCGGTGGCTACACCTTC | CASSTRDVLGGYTF
- | TRBJ2-7 | TRBV15 | - | TGTGCCACCAGCAGAGATTCTGCAGGGTCCTACGAGCAGTACTTC | CATSRDSAGSYEQYF
- | TRBJ2-3 | TRBV28 | - | TGTGCCAGCGGGGGCGGCCCGCTAGCGGTCACAGATACGCAGTATTTT | CASGGGPLAVTDTQYF
few | TRBJ2-7 | TRBV6-5 | TRBD1 | TGTGCCAGCAGTCAGACAGGGATCCCCTACGAGCAGTACTTC | CASSQTGIPYEQYF
- | TRBJ1-2 | TRBV2 | - | TGTGCCAGCAACAAGGGGTATGGCTACACCTTC | CASNKGYGYTF
- | TRBJ1-4 | TRBV6-1 | - | TGTGCCAGCAGTTGGGGGGGGACTAATGAAAAACTGTTTTTT | CASSWGGTNEKLFF
- | TRBJ2-4 | TRBV6-5 | - | TGTGCCAGCAGTCCGGCGGGCGGGGCAGACATTCAGTACTTC | CASSPAGGADIQYF
once | TRBJ2-7 | TRBV10-3 | - | TGTGCCATCAGTGGGCCGGGACCCTACGAGCAGTACTTC | CAISGPGPYEQYF
- | TRBJ2-5 | TRBV24-1 | - | TGTGCCACCAGTGAATCAGCGGGCCAAGAAACCCAGTACTTC | CATSESAGQETQYF
once | TRBJ1-2 | TRBV2 | - | TGTGCCAGCAGTAATGGGGCAGTGGGGTACACCTTC | CASSNGAVGYTF
few | TRBJ1-1 | TRBV15 | - | TGTGCCACCAGCAGAGAACGGGGTTCCACTGAAGCTTTCTTT | CATSRERGSTEAFF
- | TRBJ2-7 | TRBV15 | - | TGTGCCACCAGCATCCGGCGTGCTCTTCTGAACTCCTACGAGCAGTACTTC | CATSIRRALLNSYEQYF
once | TRBJ1-1 | TRBV7-2 | - | TGTGCCAGCAGCTTAAACAGAAACACTGAAGCTTTCTTT | CASSLNRNTEAFF
- | TRBJ1-2 | TRBV29-1 | - | TGCAGCGTTGAGGCCATCTATGGCTACACCTTC | CSVEAIYGYTF
- | TRBJ2-4 | TRBV2 | - | TGTGCCAGCAGGGGGGGAGGACAGGCCAAAAACATTCAGTACTTC | CASRGGGQAKNIQYF
- | TRBJ2-1 | TRBV27 | - | TGTGCCAGCAGTTCGCCCCTGGCTGAGAGCTCCTACAATGAGCAGTTCTTC | CASSSPLAESSYNEQFF